This T cell receptor (beta chain) originates from a study of cytomegalovirus exposure and HLA in healthy donors. Study observations and caveats: The classifier was said to identify cytomegalovirus status with high specificity and sensitivity.

Comments on this clone: No antigen is known for it.

The repertoire was sequenced with immunoSEQ multiplex PCR; TCRdb's copy has only in-frame clones and lacks some. The sample includes 250,000 or so clones, 85% to 90% of them seen just once. Sequencing used PBMCs. The sequence derives from a man between 18 and 35 years old in good health and CMV-seronegative.

For the CDR3, the DNA is TGTGCCAGCAGCCTCAGAGCGGGAGGACCCTACGAGCAGTACTTC. Translation: CASSLRAGGPYEQYF. The chain employs TRBV7-3 and TRBJ2-7, with 9 bases lining up with TRBD2. Germline lookup yields CDR1 SGHTA and CDR2 FQGTGA. This CDR3 spans 15 amino acids. V lost 5 bases and J lost 2; bases outside the gene matches: 7.